This T cell receptor beta chain was captured in a study of cytomegalovirus exposure and HLA in healthy donors. General study findings and limits: Using the classifier, cytomegalovirus status was reportedly diagnosed with high specificity and sensitivity.

This clone was detected only once. As yet, its antigen is unknown. CDR1 MNHNS and CDR2 SASEGT come from the germline V gene. V lost 2 bases and J lost 7; bases outside the gene matches: 15. This CDR3 is 18 amino acids long. The primer mix had 60 Vbeta and 13 Jbeta primers. Profiling relied on immunoSEQ multiplex PCR, and the TCRdb table lists in-frame clones only, not all of them. This table has some 110,000 clones, about 79% appearing once. The sequenced sample consisted of PBMCs. This clonotype originated in a woman between 18 and 30 years old in good health and CMV-seropositive. The genes are TRBV6-1 and TRBJ1-4, with 8 bases fitting TRBD1. The CDR3 reads CASSENRDRYPEAEKLFF. The CDR3 bases are TGTGCCAGCAGTGAAAACCGGGACAGGTACCCAGAGGCTGAAAAACTGTTTTTT.